What follows are 15 T cell receptor beta chains derived from one specimen sequenced in a study of cytomegalovirus exposure and HLA in healthy donors. Researchers ran the PCR with 60 Vbeta and 13 Jbeta primers. Assay used: immunoSEQ multiplex PCR; TCRdb lists only in-frame clones, some missing. The sample has roughly 180,000 clones, over 75% seen once. Sequencing was performed on PBMCs. The receptors were sampled from a man between 50 and 59 years old in good health and CMV-seropositive.

In the case of this clone: Other DNA sequences of this sample code for an identical CDR3. CDR3 sequence reads: CASSFGGDTQYF. The CDR3 DNA reads as TGTGCCAGCAGCTTCGGGGGAGATACGCAGTATTTT. The chain is built from TRBV11-2 and TRBJ2-3; tentative D call: TRBD2 (6 bases). The V and J ends lost 3 bases and 5 bases respectively, with 6 bases between them. Germline lookup yields CDR1 SGHAT and CDR2 FQNNGV. The CDR3 runs 12 residues.

J is TRBJ1-5 and V is TRBV7-8; D is unclear. The CDR3 loop spans 13 amino acids. Between the trimmed V and J ends, which lost 1 base and 9 bases, there was a span of 10 bases. Germline lookup yields CDR1 SGHVS and CDR2 FQNEAQ. CDR3 coding DNA: TGTGCCAGCAGCTTAGATTTAGAGGCGCCCCAGCATTTT. The encoded protein is CASSLDLEAPQHF.

The CDR3 DNA reads TGTGCCAGCAGCTTGGGCGGATGGAGCGGGGGGGCCAGTGTCGATGAGCAGTTCTTC. This codes for CASSLGGWSGGASVDEQFF. The chain has TRBV5-6 and TRBJ2-1; 10 bases are a match to TRBD2. The CDR3 loop spans 19 amino acids. CDR1 SGHDT and CDR2 YYEEEE come from the germline V gene. Trimming removed 0 bases from V and 8 bases from J; junction bases left unmatched: 17.

This chain links TRBV5-1 with TRBJ2-2; TRBD2 might be the D (6 bases). Germline-derived CDR1 and CDR2 are SGHRS and YFSETQ. Trimming cost V 0 bases and J 4 bases, with 10 bases left between them. There are 15 residues in the CDR3. DNA of the CDR3: TGCGCCAGCAGCTTGGGGCGGGGCGGCACCGGGGAGCTGTTTTTT. Translation: CASSLGRGGTGELFF.

The V and J genes are TRBV30 and TRBJ1-2, with D perhaps matching TRBD1 (6 bases). The CDR3 length is 13 residues. Germline loops: CDR1 GTSNPN, CDR2 SVGIG (reference sequence). V dropped 0 bases and J dropped 4 bases, with 9 bases sitting between them. The CDR3 DNA is TGTGCCTGGAGTGTATCAGGGGCCTATGGCTACACCTTC. It encodes CAWSVSGAYGYTF.

V is TRBV2 and J is TRBJ2-1, with 11 bases aligning to TRBD2. This CDR3 is built from 16 residues. CDR1 is SNHLY, CDR2 FYNNEI, per germline. After removal of 6 bases from V and 7 bases from J, the junction contained 11 bases not matched to a gene. Here the CDR3 DNA reads TGTGCCAGCAGCGCTATAGCGGGGGGGCTAAGGAATGAGCAGTTCTTC. It encodes CASSAIAGGLRNEQFF.

The chain has TRBV7-2 and TRBJ2-3; 9 bases line up with TRBD2. The CDR3 has 16 residues. The germline CDR1 and CDR2 sequences are SGHTA and FQGNSA. Trimming cost V 0 bases and J 3 bases; bases outside gene matches: 4. The CDR3 DNA follows: TGTGCCAGCAGCTTAGCCAGCGGGGGGTCTACAGATACGCAGTATTTT. This gives the protein CASSLASGGSTDTQYF.

The V and J genes are TRBV7-9 and TRBJ1-2; no clear D. In germline, CDR1 is SEHNR, CDR2 FQNEAQ (reference sequence). Trimming pared 4 bases from V and 4 bases from J, leaving 19 bases between. CDR3 size: 16 residues. The CDR3 reads CASSSPSQRQVYGYTF. CDR3 sequence (DNA): TGTGCCAGCAGCTCCCCATCTCAGCGGCAGGTCTATGGCTACACCTTC. The variable domain in full, with the rest retrieved from reference TRBV7-9 and TRBJ1-2, is DTGVSQNPRHKITKRGQNVTFRCDPISEHNRLYWYRQTLGQGPEFLTYFQNEAQLEKSRLLSDRFSAERPKGSFSTLEIQRTEQGDSAMYLCASSSPSQRQVYGYTFGSGTRLTVV.

The rearrangement uses TRBV5-4 and TRBJ2-5, with 7 positions matching TRBD1. The CDR3 loop spans 13 amino acids. Germline V gives CDR1 SGHNT, CDR2 YYREEE (reference sequence). The junction had 2 bases not matched to a gene; V was cut back by 3 bases and J by 3 bases. This CDR3 reads CASSWDSKETQYF. In nucleotides, the CDR3 is TGTGCCAGCAGCTGGGACAGCAAAGAGACCCAGTACTTC.

This clone was found many times. This chain uses TRBV28 with TRBJ1-2, with D perhaps matching TRBD1 (6 bases). Germline V gene data show CDR1 as MDHEN and CDR2 as SYDVKM. V lost 6 bases and J 5 bases, leaving 16 bases between the germline ends. This CDR3 is 14 amino acids long. The CDR3 coding sequence is TGTGCCAGCAGGATAACTCAGGGGTGGTATGGCTACACCTTC. This encodes CASRITQGWYGYTF.

The chain is built from TRBV5-1 and TRBJ2-7; TRBD1 matches at 7 bases. CDR1 SGHRS and CDR2 YFSETQ come from the germline V gene. The CDR3 spans 13 residues. V shed 0 bases, J shed 6 bases, and the junction held 3 bases outside the gene matches. The CDR3: CASSLDRGFEQYV. As DNA, the CDR3 is TGCGCCAGCAGCTTGGACAGGGGCTTCGAGCAGTACGTC.

This chain connects TRBV7-2 to TRBJ2-3; 9 bases line up with TRBD1. The CDR3 totals 16 residues. V lost 0 bases, J lost 2 bases, and 3 bases stayed unmatched. The germline gives CDR1 SGHTA, CDR2 FQGNSA. CDR3 in amino acids: CASSLAGQGFTDTQYF. CDR3 DNA: TGTGCCAGCAGCTTAGCGGGACAGGGCTTCACAGATACGCAGTATTTT.

The V call is TRBV2, the J call TRBJ1-4; TRBD1 agrees at 10 bases. CDR3 length equals 14 residues. Losses at the gene ends were 6 bases for V and 5 bases for J; bases not matched to a gene: 3. The germline gives CDR1 SNHLY, CDR2 FYNNEI. The CDR3, as DNA: TGTGCCAGCAGGCCGGGACAGGGGAATGAAAAACTGTTTTTT. Its translation: CASRPGQGNEKLFF.

V usage is TRBV27 and J usage is TRBJ1-4, with D perhaps TRBD1 (5 bases). CDR3 length: 16 residues. Trimming pared 5 bases from V and 7 bases from J, leaving 20 bases between. The germline V gene has CDR1 MNHEY and CDR2 SMNVEV (reference sequence). The CDR3 region is CASSPFLGGAGEKLFF. CDR3 DNA sequence: TGTGCCAGCAGTCCCTTCCTGGGCGGGGCGGGTGAAAAACTGTTTTTT.

As for this clone: The junction departs from the called germline gene at one end, perhaps through a read error. Distinct nucleotide sequences in the sample also encode this CDR3. The V call is TRBV5-1, the J call TRBJ2-5; no firm D call. From germline, CDR1 is SGHRS and CDR2 YFSETQ. The CDR3 covers 16 residues. The DNA for the CDR3 is TGCGCTAGCAGCTTGGGGTATGGGTCAGGTCAAGAGACCCAGTACTTC. Its translation: CASSLGYGSGQETQYF. The full variable domain, its missing parts supplied by reference TRBV5-1 and TRBJ2-5, is KAGVTQTPRYLIKTRGQQVTLSCSPISGHRSVSWYQQTPGQGLQFLFEYFSETQRNKGNFPGRFSGRQFSNSRSEMNVSTLELGDSALYLCASSLGYGSGQETQYFGPGTRLLVL.